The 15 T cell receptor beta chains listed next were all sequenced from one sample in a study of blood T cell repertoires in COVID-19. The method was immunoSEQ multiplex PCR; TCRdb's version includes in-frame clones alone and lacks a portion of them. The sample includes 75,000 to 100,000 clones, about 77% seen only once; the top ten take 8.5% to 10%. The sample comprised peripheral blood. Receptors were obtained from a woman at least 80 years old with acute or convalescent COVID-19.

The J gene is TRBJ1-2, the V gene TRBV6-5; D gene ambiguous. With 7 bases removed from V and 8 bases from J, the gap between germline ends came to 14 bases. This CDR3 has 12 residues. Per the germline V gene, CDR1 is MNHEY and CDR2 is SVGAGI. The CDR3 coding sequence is TGTGCCAGCACCCAGATTGGTTTGGGCTACACCTTC. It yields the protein CASTQIGLGYTF.

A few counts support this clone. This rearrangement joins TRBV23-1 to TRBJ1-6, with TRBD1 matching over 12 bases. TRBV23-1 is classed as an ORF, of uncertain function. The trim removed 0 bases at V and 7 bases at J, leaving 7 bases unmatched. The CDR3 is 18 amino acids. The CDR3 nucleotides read TGCGCCAGCAGTCAATCGGGGGGACAGGGGGCTCTAAATTCACCCCTCCACTTT. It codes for CASSQSGGQGALNSPLHF.

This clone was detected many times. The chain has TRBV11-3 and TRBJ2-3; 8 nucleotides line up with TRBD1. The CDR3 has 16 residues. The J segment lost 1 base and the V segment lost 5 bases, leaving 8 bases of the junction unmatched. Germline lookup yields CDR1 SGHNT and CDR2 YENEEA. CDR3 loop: CASSPYSGQGTDTQYF. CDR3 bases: TGTGCCAGCAGCCCCTACTCGGGACAGGGCACAGATACGCAGTATTTT.

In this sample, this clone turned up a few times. The CDR3 DNA reads TGCGCCAGCAGCCCGGGACAGTCTGGCTATGGCTACACCTTC. Translation: CASSPGQSGYGYTF. The gene calls are TRBV5-1 and TRBJ1-2, with 7 bases identical to TRBD1. Germline CDR1 is SGHRS and CDR2 is YFSETQ. The CDR3 is 14 amino acids. V dropped 4 bases and J dropped 4; count of bases not matched to a gene: 7.

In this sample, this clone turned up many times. The CDR3 sequence: CASSNRQTFMAFF. Written as DNA, the CDR3 is TGTGCCAGCAGCAATCGACAGACTTTTATGGCTTTCTTT. The chain links TRBV5-4 to TRBJ1-1, with a tentative D call TRBD1 (5 bases). The V gene's germline CDR1 is SGHNT and CDR2 YYREEE (reference sequence). V dropped 4 bases and J dropped 11 bases, with 18 bases sitting between them. This CDR3 comprises 13 residues.

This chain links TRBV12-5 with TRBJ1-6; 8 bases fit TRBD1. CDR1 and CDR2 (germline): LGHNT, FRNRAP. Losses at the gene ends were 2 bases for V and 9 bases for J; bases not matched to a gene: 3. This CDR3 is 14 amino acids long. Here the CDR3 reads CASGLLQGGSPLHF. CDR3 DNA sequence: TGTGCTAGTGGTTTGCTACAGGGGGGTTCACCCCTCCACTTT.

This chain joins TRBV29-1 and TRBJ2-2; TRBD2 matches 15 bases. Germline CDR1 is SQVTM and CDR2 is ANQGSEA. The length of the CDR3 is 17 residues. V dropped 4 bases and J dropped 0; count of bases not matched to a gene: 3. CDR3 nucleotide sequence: TGCAGCGTTGTCGGACTAGCGGGAGGGCCGAACACCGGGGAGCTGTTTTTT. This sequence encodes CSVVGLAGGPNTGELFF.

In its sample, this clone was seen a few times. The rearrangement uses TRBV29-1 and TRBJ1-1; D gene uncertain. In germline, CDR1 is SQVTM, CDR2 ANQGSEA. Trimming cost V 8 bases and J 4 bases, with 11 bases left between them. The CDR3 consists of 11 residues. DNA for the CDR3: TGCAGCCCCTCCCGGGGCACTGAAGCTTTCTTT. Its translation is CSPSRGTEAFF.

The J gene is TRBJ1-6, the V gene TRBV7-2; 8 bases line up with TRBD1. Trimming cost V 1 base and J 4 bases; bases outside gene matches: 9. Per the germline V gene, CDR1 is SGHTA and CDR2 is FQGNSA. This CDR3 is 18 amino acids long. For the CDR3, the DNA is TGTGCCAGCAGCTTAGTTGGTCCAGGGGGCGCGTATAATTCACCCCTCCACTTT. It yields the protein CASSLVGPGGAYNSPLHF.

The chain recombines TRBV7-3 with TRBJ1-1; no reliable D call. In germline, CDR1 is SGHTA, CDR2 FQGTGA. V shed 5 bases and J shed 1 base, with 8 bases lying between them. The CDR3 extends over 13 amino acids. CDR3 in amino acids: CASSPQSNTEAFF. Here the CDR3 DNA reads TGTGCCAGCAGCCCACAGTCGAACACTGAAGCTTTCTTT.

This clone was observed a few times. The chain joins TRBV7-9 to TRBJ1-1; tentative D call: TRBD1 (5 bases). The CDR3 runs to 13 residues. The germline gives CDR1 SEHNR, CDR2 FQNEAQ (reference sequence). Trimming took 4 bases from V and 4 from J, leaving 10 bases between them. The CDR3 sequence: CASSSTVGTEAFF. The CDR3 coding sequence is TGTGCCAGCAGCTCGACAGTCGGCACTGAAGCTTTCTTT.

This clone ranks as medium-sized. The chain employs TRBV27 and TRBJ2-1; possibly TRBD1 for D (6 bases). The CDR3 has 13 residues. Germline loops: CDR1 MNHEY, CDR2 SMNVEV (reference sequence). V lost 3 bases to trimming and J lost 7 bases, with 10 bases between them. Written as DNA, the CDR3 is TGTGCCAGCAGTTTGTTCCAGGGGAATGAGCAGTTCTTC. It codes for CASSLFQGNEQFF.

The CDR3 reads CASSLGTVLFYGYTF. CDR3 DNA sequence: TGTGCCAGCAGCTTAGGGACAGTGTTATTCTATGGCTACACCTTC. This chain connects TRBV7-9 to TRBJ1-2, with D tentatively TRBD1 (6 bases). The CDR3 extends over 15 amino acids. V lost 1 base, J lost 4 bases, and 13 bases lay in between. From germline, CDR1 is SEHNR and CDR2 FQNEAQ (reference sequence).

The CDR3 nucleotides read TGTGCCAGTAGCTCGACAGGCCCAACTGGAAACACCATATATTTT. It is translated as CASSSTGPTGNTIYF. The chain couples TRBV19 to TRBJ1-3, with D possibly TRBD1 on 6 matching bases. This CDR3 is 15 amino acids long. Germline-derived CDR1 and CDR2 are LNHDA and SQIVND (reference sequence). V was clipped by 6 bases and J by 2 bases, with 14 bases between them. Drawing the rest from reference TRBV19 and TRBJ1-3, the complete variable domain is DGGITQSPKYLFRKEGQNVTLSCEQNLNHDAMYWYRQDPGQGLRLIYYSQIVNDFQKGDIAEGYSVSREKKESFPLTVTSAQKNPTAFYLCASSSTGPTGNTIYFGEGSWLTVV.

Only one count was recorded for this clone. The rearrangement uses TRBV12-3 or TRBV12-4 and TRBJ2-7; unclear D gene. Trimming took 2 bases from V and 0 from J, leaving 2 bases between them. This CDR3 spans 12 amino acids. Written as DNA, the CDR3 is TGTGCCAGCAGTTTACTCTCCTACGAGCAGTACTTC. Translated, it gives CASSLLSYEQYF.